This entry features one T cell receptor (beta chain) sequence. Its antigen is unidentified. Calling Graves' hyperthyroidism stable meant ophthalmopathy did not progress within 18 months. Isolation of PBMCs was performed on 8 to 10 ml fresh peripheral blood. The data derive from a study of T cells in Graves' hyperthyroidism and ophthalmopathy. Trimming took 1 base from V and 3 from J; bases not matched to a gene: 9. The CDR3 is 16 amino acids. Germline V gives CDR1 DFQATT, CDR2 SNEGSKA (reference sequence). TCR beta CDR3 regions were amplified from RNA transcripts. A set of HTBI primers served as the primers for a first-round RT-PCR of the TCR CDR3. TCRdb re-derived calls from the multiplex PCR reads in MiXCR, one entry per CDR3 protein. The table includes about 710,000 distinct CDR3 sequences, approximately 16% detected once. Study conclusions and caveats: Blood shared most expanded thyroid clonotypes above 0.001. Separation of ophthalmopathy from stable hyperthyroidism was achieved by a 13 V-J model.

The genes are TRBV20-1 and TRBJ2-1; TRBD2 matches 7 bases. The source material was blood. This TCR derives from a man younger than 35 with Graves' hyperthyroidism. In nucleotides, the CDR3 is TGCAGTGCTAGAGGGCAGCTAGCGGCAGGCTACAATGAGCAGTTCTTC. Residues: CSARGQLAAGYNEQFF.